This T cell receptor (beta chain) derives from a study of T-cell memory formation after mild COVID-19. Study as a whole: There were largely donor-specific TCR clusters. General study findings and limits: Memory from before infection featured some responding clones, which suggests cross-reactive memory joined. Contracting CD4+ clones were located mainly in CM and EM, and CD8+ clones in EMRA. There was a balanced CD4/CD8 profile in clones contracting day 15 to 85, and later expanders leaned CD4+.

TCRdb recomputed calls from the 5' RACE reads with MiXCR, one row per CDR3 protein. The sample has about 260,000 distinct CDR3 sequences; 16% are singletons. This clonotype was detected ten times or more. No antigen is known for it. The CDR3 loop spans 15 amino acids. From germline, CDR1 is SGHTA and CDR2 FQGNSA. V dropped 5 bases and J dropped 3; count of bases not matched to a gene: 9. The sample taken for sequencing was PBMCs or a T cell subset sorted from them (not recorded which). This TCR came from a man younger than 35 who had mild COVID-19 (a few samples of this study predate the infection). Cell type and time point are not known. The J gene is TRBJ2-7, the V gene TRBV7-2, with 8 nucleotides matching TRBD1. This CDR3 is CASSRTSTGVYEQYV. DNA for the CDR3: TGTGCCAGCAGCCGAACCTCGACAGGGGTCTACGAGCAGTACGTC.